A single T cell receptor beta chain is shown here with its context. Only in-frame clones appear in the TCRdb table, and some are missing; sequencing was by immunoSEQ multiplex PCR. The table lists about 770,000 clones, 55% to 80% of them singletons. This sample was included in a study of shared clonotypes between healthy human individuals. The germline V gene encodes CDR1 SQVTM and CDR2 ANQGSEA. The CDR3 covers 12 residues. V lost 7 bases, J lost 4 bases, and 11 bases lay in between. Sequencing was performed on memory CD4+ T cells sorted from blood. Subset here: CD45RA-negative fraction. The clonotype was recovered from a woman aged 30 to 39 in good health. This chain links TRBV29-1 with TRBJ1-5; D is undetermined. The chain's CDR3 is CSGSNQNQPQHF. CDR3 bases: TGCAGCGGATCAAATCAGAATCAGCCCCAGCATTTT.